Each of the 3 T cell receptor beta chains below was sequenced from the same sample in a study of technical replicates of blood from several donors. The method was immunoSEQ multiplex PCR; TCRdb's version includes in-frame clones alone and lacks a portion of them. The sample records roughly 73,000 clones, 93% being singletons. The sequenced sample consisted of T cells isolated from PBMCs. These receptors originate from a human donor in good health.

The chain joins TRBV6-4 to TRBJ2-7; 7 positions agree with TRBD1. The ends lost 2 bases at V and 6 bases at J; junction bases unmatched: 7. The CDR3 spans 14 residues. Germline V lookup: CDR1 MRHNA, CDR2 SNTAGT. The CDR3 protein is CASSDTYRGGEQYF. The CDR3, as DNA: TGTGCCAGCAGTGACACGTACAGGGGCGGCGAGCAGTACTTC.

The rearrangement joins TRBV5-1 to TRBJ2-7; D may be TRBD1 (5 bases). V lost 4 bases and J 0 bases, leaving 17 bases between the germline ends. The CDR3 runs to 16 residues. Looked up from germline, CDR1 is SGHRS and CDR2 is YFSETQ. CDR3 nucleotide sequence: TGCGCCAGCAGCGGGGCGTTGTTGAGGAGCTCCTACGAGCAGTACTTC. This encodes CASSGALLRSSYEQYF.

The chain links TRBV27 to TRBJ1-2; 8 nucleotides align to TRBD1. Germline CDR1 is MNHEY and CDR2 is SMNVEV (reference sequence). The CDR3 is made up of 16 amino acids. V trimming: 5 bases; J trimming: 5 bases; junction bases outside the gene matches: 13. CDR3 loop: CASSTIRQGSEYGYTF. DNA for the CDR3: TGTGCCAGCAGTACAATTAGACAGGGGAGTGAGTATGGCTACACCTTC.